This T cell receptor beta chain was captured by sequencing in a study of T-cell reconstitution after alpha-beta-depleted transplantation in children. TCRbeta library preparation incorporated unique molecular identifiers. TCRdb re-called the PCR reads with MiXCR, one entry per CDR3 protein. This table has approximately 250,000 distinct CDR3 sequences, about 9.6% appearing once. This clonotype was counted ten times or more. Trimming removed 6 bases at V and 2 bases at J, with 16 bases between. The CDR3 extends over 15 amino acids. The V gene's germline CDR1 is MNHEY and CDR2 SVGAGI. Sample: PBMCs from the stem cell graft donor, taken from the stem cell graft. The rearrangement links TRBV6-5 to TRBJ2-5; no clear D gene. This clonotype was sampled from a human donor who donated a stem cell graft to a child with SCID. The CDR3 DNA reads TGTGCCAGCAGCAGGTTTCCGATCCCGCAAGAGACCCAGTACTTC. As protein: CASSRFPIPQETQYF.